What follows are 10 T cell receptor beta chains derived from one specimen sequenced in a study of blood T cell repertoires in COVID-19. Method: immunoSEQ multiplex PCR; TCRdb's copy keeps in-frame clones and lacks some. Of hundreds of thousands of clones listed, roughly 88% are singletons. The sequencing input was peripheral blood. Receptor source: a human donor in a cohort sampled during active COVID-19.

The genes are TRBV6-5 and TRBJ2-1, with TRBD2 as a possible D gene (6 bases). Trimming removed 2 bases at V and 4 bases at J, with 9 bases between. The CDR3 sequence is 14 residues long. Germline CDR1 is MNHEY and CDR2 is SVGAGI. CDR3 protein: CASSYGGRYNEQFF. DNA for the CDR3: TGTGCCAGCAGTTACGGGGGGAGATACAATGAGCAGTTCTTC.

The chain carries TRBV9 and TRBJ1-1; D gene uncertain. The germline CDR1 and CDR2 sequences are SGDLS and YYNGEE. CDR3 length: 13 residues. The ends were cut back, 0 bases at V and 2 bases at J, with 5 bases in the middle. CDR3 sequence: CASSVGRNTEAFF. The DNA of the CDR3 is TGTGCCAGCAGCGTAGGGAGAAACACTGAAGCTTTCTTT.

This clone was recorded once. The chain recombines TRBV28 with TRBJ1-6; 7 nucleotides line up with TRBD1. Per the germline V gene, CDR1 is MDHEN and CDR2 is SYDVKM. The CDR3 loop spans 14 amino acids. Trimming removed 3 bases from V and 10 bases from J; junction bases left unmatched: 6. The CDR3, as DNA: TGTGCCAGCAGTTTCCTCCGACAGGGATCACCCCTCCACTTT. Its translation is CASSFLRQGSPLHF.

The chain has TRBV13 and TRBJ1-2; the D gene is possibly TRBD1 (5 bases). Germline V CDR1 and CDR2: PRHDT, FYEKMQ (reference sequence). The CDR3 has 13 amino acids. V was pared by 1 base and J by 8 bases, with 11 bases between. The CDR3 coding sequence is TGTGCCAGCAGCTTAGAAGGGGTCCGCGGCTACACCTTC. It encodes CASSLEGVRGYTF.

The J gene is TRBJ2-1, the V gene TRBV10-1; 13 bases match TRBD2. After removal of 3 bases from V and 6 bases from J, the junction contained 2 bases not matched to a gene. Per the germline V gene, CDR1 is WNHNN and CDR2 is SYGVQD (reference sequence). This CDR3 has 15 amino acids. The CDR3: CASSDWTSGGNEQFF. The CDR3 coding sequence is TGCGCCAGCAGTGATTGGACTAGCGGGGGCAATGAGCAGTTCTTC.

The CDR3 is CASSPRAGGSSYNEQFF. Written as DNA, the CDR3 is TGTGCCAGCAGCCCTCGAGCGGGAGGGTCCTCCTACAATGAGCAGTTCTTC. The chain is built from TRBV3-1 (or the pseudogene TRBV3-2) and TRBJ2-1; 10 nucleotides align to TRBD2. Looked up from germline, CDR1 is LGHDT and CDR2 is YNNKEL (reference sequence). J lost 0 bases, V lost 4 bases, and 6 bases had no gene match. There are 17 residues in the CDR3.

The rearrangement uses TRBV27 and TRBJ1-2; tentatively, D is TRBD1 (6 bases). The ends were cut back, 4 bases at V and 4 bases at J, with 13 bases in the middle. The CDR3 length is 14 residues. Germline values: CDR1 MNHEY, CDR2 SMNVEV (reference sequence). The CDR3 loop reads CASSSHWGLYGYTF. For the CDR3, the DNA is TGTGCCAGCAGTTCACACTGGGGGCTCTATGGCTACACCTTC.

This chain connects TRBV4-3 to TRBJ2-7; 10 nucleotides line up with TRBD1. The trim removed 1 base at V and 7 bases at J, leaving 7 bases unmatched. CDR3 length: 15 amino acids. CDR1 is LGHNA, CDR2 YSLEER, per germline. The CDR3 here is CASSQVGTGAGEQYF. The CDR3 DNA reads TGCGCCAGCAGCCAAGTCGGGACAGGGGCGGGGGAGCAGTACTTC.

Remarks on this clone: At one boundary the junction diverges from the germline segment, which might be a read error. DNA of the CDR3: TGTGCCAGCAGCATAGACAGGGGTAATGAAAAACTGTTTTTT. Translating gives CASSIDRGNEKLFF. V usage is TRBV11-2 and J usage is TRBJ1-4; 8 nucleotides align to TRBD1. Germline V gene data show CDR1 as SGHAT and CDR2 as FQNNGV. The CDR3 covers 14 residues.

The chain links TRBV10-2 to TRBJ1-1, with TRBD1 matching over 7 bases. CDR1 and CDR2 (germline): WSHSY, SAAADI. The length of the CDR3 is 15 residues. V was clipped by 7 bases and J by 0 bases; unmatched bases: 8. CDR3: CASKIGGRMNTEAFF. The CDR3 bases are TGCGCCAGCAAAATAGGGGGCCGCATGAACACTGAAGCTTTCTTT.